Included here is one T cell receptor (beta chain) sequence, with context. Seattle-derived patients entered the study during active infection and were followed longitudinally. Trimming pared 5 bases from V and 10 bases from J, leaving 26 bases between. The germline V gene has CDR1 MDHEN and CDR2 SYDVKM. The CDR3 runs 17 residues. This specimen belongs to a study of blood T cell repertoires in COVID-19. In the study overall: Both acute and convalescent COVID-19 samples were obtained from the United States, Italy and Spain. PBMCs, B-cell-depleted T cells, or T cells provided the cDNA or gDNA that made up the material.

In the original workflow: Researchers report that nucleated cell counts were estimated from reference gene primer amplification. Sequenced by immunoSEQ multiplex PCR; TCRdb stores in-frame clones only, minus some. V, J and clone size reflect that table, while D and trimming were determined from the DNA. The data contain about 250,000 clones, about 86% of them singletons. This chain joins TRBV28 and TRBJ1-4; maybe TRBD1 (6 bases). The sequenced sample consisted of peripheral blood. This clonotype was sampled from a person between 65 and 79 years old with COVID-19, enrolled during active disease. The CDR3 protein is CASSLPSGQSVIGKLFF. The DNA of the CDR3 is TGTGCCAGCAGTCTACCCTCTGGACAGTCAGTTATAGGAAAACTGTTTTTT.